A selection of T cell receptor beta chains follows, all from one sample in a study of beta chain features in type 1 diabetes. The table came from immunoSEQ multiplex PCR; TCRdb's copy has only in-frame clones and leaves some out. The table records around 430,000 clones, 30% of them present only once. The source material was naive CD4+ T cells from blood. The receptors come from a man in his late teens or twenties in good health. Both conserved end residues are part of each CDR3. D genes are given only for firm matches. Rows give clone size only sometimes, using once, few, many, or a class for an expanded clone.

size	V	J	D	DNA	CDR3
few	TRBV30	TRBJ1-1	TRBD1	TGTGCCTGGAGTGCCATTGGACAGGGACCTTCTGAAGCTTTCTTT	CAWSAIGQGPSEAFF
-	TRBV30	TRBJ1-4	-	TGTGCCTGGAGTGTGGGTGGCTATGAAAAACTGTTTTTT	CAWSVGGYEKLFF
-	TRBV29-1	TRBJ2-7	TRBD2	TGCAGCGTTCTTAGACTAGCGGGACCCTCAAACGAGCAGTACTTC	CSVLRLAGPSNEQYF
-	TRBV18	TRBJ2-5	TRBD1	TGTGCCAGCTCACGAGGGACAGGAGAGACCCAGTACTTC	CASSRGTGETQYF
-	TRBV7-9	TRBJ2-5	TRBD1	TGTGCCAGCAGACCTAACAGGGGACAGCAAGAGACCCAGTACTTC	CASRPNRGQQETQYF
few	TRBV9	TRBJ2-5	-	TGTGCCAGCAGCGTAGCAATCCAGGGGACTCAAGAGACCCAGTACTTC	CASSVAIQGTQETQYF
few	TRBV19	TRBJ2-4	TRBD1	TGTGCCAGTACGGACAGGGCCATGCTAGCCAAAAACATTCAGTACTTC	CASTDRAMLAKNIQYF
few	TRBV10-3	TRBJ2-3	TRBD2	TGTGCCATCAGTGGGGTTGCGGGAGGTGTCGCAGATACGCAGTATTTT	CAISGVAGGVADTQYF
few	TRBV18	TRBJ2-7	-	TGTGCCAGCTCGGAGAGCTCCTACGAGCAGTACTTC	CASSESSYEQYF
-	TRBV6-6	TRBJ2-7	-	TGTGCCAGCAATAAAGGAGACTTTCCCTACGAGCAGTACTTC	CASNKGDFPYEQYF
few	TRBV9	TRBJ2-3	-	TGTGCCAGCAGTAGGGGCCGGGACCCGAGCGCAGATACGCAGTATTTT	CASSRGRDPSADTQYF
few	TRBV30	TRBJ2-3	-	TGTGCCTGGAGTCGGAATCGTGCAGATACGCAGTATTTT	CAWSRNRADTQYF
-	TRBV9	TRBJ2-2	TRBD2	TGTGCCAGCAGCGTAGGCGGGAGCGCGTCCGGGGAGCTGTTTTTT	CASSVGGSASGELFF
-	TRBV7-2	TRBJ2-3	TRBD1	TGTGCCAGCAGCTTCCCGGCAGGGGGAGATACGCAGTATTTT	CASSFPAGGDTQYF
-	TRBV5-1	TRBJ1-3	-	TGCGCCAGCAGCCCAGTGACCAGCTCTGGAAACACCATATATTTT	CASSPVTSSGNTIYF
-	TRBV28	TRBJ2-1	-	TGTGCCAGCAGTTTAAAGGGTTCTGAGCAGTTCTTC	CASSLKGSEQFF
few	TRBV7-9	TRBJ2-7	-	TGTGCCAGCAGCCAGGCTAGAGTACTAGGAGCCTACGAGCAGTACTTC	CASSQARVLGAYEQYF
-	TRBV30	TRBJ2-6	TRBD1	TGTGCCTGGAGTGTAATGCGACAGGGTATTCCTGGGGCCAACGTCCTGACTTTC	CAWSVMRQGIPGANVLTF
few	TRBV29-1	TRBJ2-1	TRBD2	TGCAGCGTTGACGCGGTAGCGGGAGGGTACAATGAGCAGTTCTTC	CSVDAVAGGYNEQFF
few	TRBV4-3	TRBJ2-5	TRBD2	TGCGCCAGCAGCCAAGGCGGGAGAGCCTCTAGTCAAGAGACCCAGTACTTC	CASSQGGRASSQETQYF
-	TRBV28	TRBJ2-5	-	TGTGCCAGCAGTATGGTAAGGGTCCAGGAGACCCAGTACTTC	CASSMVRVQETQYF
-	TRBV7-2	TRBJ2-7	-	TGTGCCAGCAGCTCCCTCCCCTTCTCCTACGAGCAGTACTTC	CASSSLPFSYEQYF
few	TRBV18	TRBJ2-5	-	TGTGCCAGCTCACCAGTGGAGTGGAGGGAGACCCAGTACTTC	CASSPVEWRETQYF
-	TRBV7-7	TRBJ2-3	TRBD2	TGTGCTAGCAGCTCCTCCCGGCGCGGGAGCGGGCCAGATACGCAGTATTTT	CASSSSRRGSGPDTQYF
few	TRBV7-2	TRBJ2-3	-	TGTGCCAGCAGCTTAGCGGGAGTTGCAGATACGCAGTATTTT	CASSLAGVADTQYF
-	TRBV30	TRBJ2-3	TRBD2	TGTGCCTGGAGTCTAGGACTAGCGGGGAAGTATACAGATACGCAGTATTTT	CAWSLGLAGKYTDTQYF
few	TRBV7-9	TRBJ2-3	TRBD2	TGTGCCAGCAGCTTACTAGCGGGAGACACGCAGTATTTT	CASSLLAGDTQYF
-	TRBV29-1	TRBJ1-4	-	TGCAGCGTTGCCCTCGGGGAAAAACTGTTTTTT	CSVALGEKLFF
-	TRBV9	TRBJ2-1	-	TGTGCCAGCAGCGCCCGAGCGGTGCCCTCCTACAATGAGCAGTTCTTC	CASSARAVPSYNEQFF
few	TRBV23-1	TRBJ1-1	-	TGCGCCAGCAGTAGTGAAGCTTTCTTT	CASSSEAFF
few	TRBV29-1	TRBJ2-3	TRBD1	TGCAGCGTTCGGTCGGGACAGGGCGGGAGCACAGATACGCAGTATTTT	CSVRSGQGGSTDTQYF